Listed below are T cell receptor beta chains from one sample, sequenced in a study of cytomegalovirus exposure and HLA in healthy donors. Repertoires were generated with immunoSEQ multiplex PCR, while TCRdb's copy carries only in-frame clones and drops some. The table has fewer than 150,000 clones, around 85% seen once. Specimen: PBMCs. The origin of the receptors is a woman in her 30s in good health and CMV-seropositive. CDR3s include the opening cysteine and the closing phenylalanine or tryptophan. Each record gives: clone size, V gene, D gene, J gene, CDR3 protein, CDR3 DNA. The D gene is left open where the match is weak. Clone size is given for some rows only: seen once, a few or many times, or a class if the clone is expanded.

>few|TRBV2|TRBD1|TRBJ1-2
CASSEASTGVGYTF
TGTGCCAGCAGTGAAGCTTCGACAGGGGTCGGCTACACCTTC
>few|TRBV9|TRBD1|TRBJ1-2
CASSQQGAGYTF
TGTGCCAGCAGCCAGCAGGGGGCCGGCTACACCTTC
>once|TRBV15|TRBD1|TRBJ1-2
CATSYRDRGSYGYTF
TGTGCCACCAGCTACCGGGACAGGGGGAGCTATGGCTACACCTTC
>NA|TRBV11-3|TRBD2|TRBJ2-3
CASSFSGGETDTQYF
TGTGCCAGCAGCTTTAGCGGGGGGGAGACAGATACGCAGTATTTT
>NA|TRBV28|NA|TRBJ1-5
CASSPLGGSNQPQHF
TGTGCCAGCAGTCCCCTGGGGGGAAGCAATCAGCCCCAGCATTTT
>NA|TRBV18|NA|TRBJ2-7
CASSPTSGTPPYEQYF
TGTGCCAGCTCACCAACCTCCGGGACTCCCCCCTACGAGCAGTACTTC
>few|TRBV6-1|NA|TRBJ2-5
CASSDRAETQYF
TGTGCCAGCAGTGACAGGGCGGAGACCCAGTACTTC
>NA|TRBV4-1|NA|TRBJ1-1
CASSQDRTVNTEAFF
TGCGCCAGCAGCCAAGACCGCACGGTGAACACTGAAGCTTTCTTT
>few|TRBV21-1|NA|TRBJ2-1
CASSTGTGRRNEQFF
TGTGCCAGCAGCACTGGGACAGGGAGAAGGAATGAGCAGTTCTTC
>NA|TRBV20-1|NA|TRBJ1-1
CSEAGNTEAFF
TGCAGTGAAGCGGGTAACACTGAAGCTTTCTTT
>NA|TRBV4-1|NA|TRBJ1-2
CASSHLPDTSGPRSGYTF
TGCGCCAGCAGCCACCTGCCGGACACATCTGGACCCCGGAGTGGCTACACCTTC
>NA|TRBV28|NA|TRBJ1-1
CASTNHAANTEAFF
TGTGCCAGCACTAACCACGCGGCGAACACTGAAGCTTTCTTT
>NA|TRBV6-5|TRBD1|TRBJ2-4
CASRSTGGLGNIQYF
TGTGCCAGCAGGTCGACAGGGGGTTTAGGAAACATTCAGTACTTC
>NA|TRBV28|NA|TRBJ2-7
CASSLHQQHYEQYF
TGTGCCAGCAGTTTACATCAACAACACTACGAGCAGTACTTC
>NA|TRBV19|TRBD2|TRBJ2-3
CASSIVRGRAADTQYF
TGTGCCAGTAGTATAGTAAGAGGGAGGGCTGCAGATACGCAGTATTTT
>NA|TRBV30|NA|TRBJ2-7
CAWREYRVHEQYF
TGTGCCTGGAGGGAATACAGGGTCCACGAGCAGTACTTC
>NA|TRBV19|TRBD2|TRBJ2-5
CASSIGRGLQETQYF
TGTGCCAGTAGTATAGGTCGGGGACTACAAGAGACCCAGTACTTC
>NA|TRBV7-9|NA|TRBJ2-6
CASSLISGQSSGANVLTF
TGTGCCAGCAGCTTGATAAGCGGGCAAAGCTCTGGGGCCAACGTCCTGACTTTC
>NA|TRBV2|TRBD1|TRBJ1-3
CASSLDRGPDTIYF
TGTGCCAGCAGCCTGGACAGGGGGCCGGACACCATATATTTT
>NA|TRBV6-4|TRBD1|TRBJ1-5
CASSATGVSQPQHF
TGTGCCAGCAGTGCGACAGGGGTGAGTCAGCCCCAGCATTTT
>NA|TRBV5-5|TRBD1|TRBJ2-5
CASRSGTEETQYF
TGTGCCAGCAGGTCTGGGACAGAAGAGACCCAGTACTTC
>NA|TRBV25-1|NA|TRBJ2-7
CASSAGPYEQYF
TGTGCCAGCAGTGCGGGTCCTTACGAGCAGTACTTC
>NA|TRBV5-6|NA|TRBJ1-4
CASSLETAATNEKLFF
TGTGCCAGCAGCTTGGAAACAGCTGCAACTAATGAAAAACTGTTTTTT
>NA|TRBV2|NA|TRBJ2-5
CASRRGQETQYF
TGTGCCAGCAGAAGGGGCCAAGAGACCCAGTACTTC
>NA|TRBV18|NA|TRBJ1-2
CASSPQAGGGYTF
TGTGCCAGCTCACCGCAAGCAGGTGGGGGCTACACCTTC
>NA|TRBV5-4|TRBD1|TRBJ2-7
CASSGPGTGYEQYF
TGTGCCAGCAGCGGCCCCGGGACAGGATACGAGCAGTACTTC
>NA|TRBV7-9|TRBD1|TRBJ1-2
CASSRDREAYGYTF
TGTGCCAGCAGCCGGGACAGGGAGGCCTATGGCTACACCTTC
>NA|TRBV9|NA|TRBJ2-6
CASRASGANVLTF
TGTGCCAGCAGGGCCTCTGGGGCCAACGTCCTGACTTTC
>few|TRBV27|TRBD2|TRBJ2-7
CASSSPAKRELSEQYF
TGTGCCAGCAGTTCCCCAGCCAAGCGGGAGTTGAGCGAGCAGTACTTC
>once|TRBV6-4|TRBD1|TRBJ2-1
CASSAMGQNYNEQFF
TGTGCCAGCAGTGCCATGGGACAGAACTACAATGAGCAGTTCTTC
>NA|TRBV7-6|NA|TRBJ2-3
CASSLARVDTQYF
TGTGCCAGCAGCTTAGCCCGTGTAGATACGCAGTATTTT
>NA|TRBV5-1|TRBD2|TRBJ2-1
CASSLGVAGSYNEQFF
TGCGCCAGCAGCTTGGGGGTAGCGGGCTCCTACAATGAGCAGTTCTTC